This TCR beta chain was retrieved from a study of T-cell reconstitution after alpha-beta-depleted transplantation in children. This clonotype has ten or more counts. As yet, its antigen is unknown. As it was prepared, the TCRbeta library received unique molecular identifiers. TCRdb processed the PCR reads anew with MiXCR; each CDR3 protein has one entry. Here the sample spans about 240,000 distinct CDR3 sequences, under 30% being singletons. The CDR3 covers 12 residues. Looked up from germline, CDR1 is DFQATT and CDR2 is SNEGSKA (reference sequence). V gave up 5 bases and J gave up 10 bases; unmatched junction bases: 7. General study findings and limits: T-cell numbers and diversity one year post-transplant derived largely from freshly generated T cells.

This receptor was identified in a girl aged 2 to 9 with Fanconi anemia, due to receive a stem cell transplant. This specimen consisted of PBMCs, obtained before TCRalphabeta/CD19-depleted stem cell transplant. The genes are TRBV20-1 and TRBJ2-1; 8 bases match TRBD1. CDR3 sequence reads: CSAPDRDGEQFF. DNA for the CDR3: TGCAGTGCTCCGGACAGGGACGGGGAGCAGTTCTTC.